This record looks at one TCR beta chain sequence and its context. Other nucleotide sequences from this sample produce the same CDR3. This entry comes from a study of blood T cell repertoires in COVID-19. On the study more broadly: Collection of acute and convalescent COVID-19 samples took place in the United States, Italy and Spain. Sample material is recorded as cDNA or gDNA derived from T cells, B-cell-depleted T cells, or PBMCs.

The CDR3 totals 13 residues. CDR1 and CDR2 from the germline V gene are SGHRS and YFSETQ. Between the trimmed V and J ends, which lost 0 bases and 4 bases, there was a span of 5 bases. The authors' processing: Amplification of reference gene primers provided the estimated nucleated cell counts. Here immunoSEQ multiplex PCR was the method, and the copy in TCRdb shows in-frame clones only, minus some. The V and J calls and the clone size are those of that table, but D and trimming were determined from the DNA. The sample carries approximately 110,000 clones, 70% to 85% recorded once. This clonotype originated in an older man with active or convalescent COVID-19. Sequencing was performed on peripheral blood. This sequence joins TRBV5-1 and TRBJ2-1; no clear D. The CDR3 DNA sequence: TGCGCCAGCAGCTTGGGAACTTACAATGAGCAGTTCTTC. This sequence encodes CASSLGTYNEQFF.